The rows below give T cell receptor beta chains drawn from one sample of a study of cytomegalovirus exposure and HLA in healthy donors. Libraries were prepared by immunoSEQ multiplex PCR; TCRdb keeps only in-frame clonotypes and omits some of them. This sample has 140,000 to 150,000 clones, with roughly a tenth found just once. Sequences were obtained from PBMCs. The receptors come from a male donor in good health and CMV-seronegative. Both conserved end residues are part of each CDR3.

v_call	j_call	cdr3_length	cdr3_aa
TRBV19	TRBJ2-1	17	CASSRGKRGGLHNEQFF
TRBV28	TRBJ1-6	16	CASSSLEGPRGSPLHF
TRBV5-4	TRBJ1-3	16	CASSLHGGYSGNTIYF
TRBV28	TRBJ2-7	12	CASSFSRDEQYF
TRBV25-1	TRBJ1-1	14	CASSAGTGFTEAFF
TRBV19	TRBJ2-1	16	CASSANAGTSVNEQFF
TRBV28	TRBJ1-2	16	CASSTPGQGIDYGYTF
TRBV18	TRBJ1-1	13	CASSGDRDTEAFF
TRBV6-6	TRBJ1-3	15	CASSYTGDSGNTIYF
TRBV4-3	TRBJ2-7	14	CASSLGQVVGEQYF
TRBV27	TRBJ1-5	18	CASSPLTGTHVRNQPQHF
TRBV6-6	TRBJ2-7	16	CASTQPGGRDIYEQYF
TRBV6-1	TRBJ2-3	16	CASSDRPGASTDTQYF
TRBV29-1	TRBJ1-3	14	CSVPGTGAGNTIYF
TRBV2	TRBJ2-2	15	CASSERGSITGELFF
TRBV28	TRBJ2-7	11	CASSKTGGPHF
TRBV9	TRBJ1-2	13	CASSAQGVYGYTF
TRBV29-1	TRBJ2-3	13	CSAGQGSTDTQYF
TRBV23-1	TRBJ2-1	16	CASSLQRSSSYNEQFF
TRBV7-8	TRBJ2-5	16	CASSLYGQGAQETQYF
TRBV4-3	TRBJ2-3	15	CASSHGQARTDTRYF
TRBV4-3	TRBJ1-4	17	CASSQEKDRGPGEKLFF
TRBV18	TRBJ1-1	14	CASSPAGVNTEAFF
TRBV4-3	TRBJ2-3	15	CASSPGQGSTDTQYF
TRBV2	TRBJ2-1	15	CASSDSRARSNEQFF
TRBV29-1	TRBJ1-6	13	CSVITQGGSPLHF
TRBV5-6	TRBJ2-6	18	CASSWIHRGNSGANVLTF
TRBV7-9	TRBJ1-2	16	CASSLGAGTGTDGYTF
TRBV28	TRBJ1-4	16	CASSPTGGRRDGKLFF
TRBV15	TRBJ2-7	12	CATGWGGDEQYF
TRBV29-1	TRBJ2-1	15	CSVTLAGGTYNEQFF
TRBV28	TRBJ1-1	16	CASSSGLGQGVTEAFF
TRBV4-1	TRBJ2-3	16	CASSQVERTSTDTQYF
TRBV5-6	TRBJ2-7	14	CASSLWGLAWEQYF
TRBV6-5	TRBJ2-7	13	CASTSDSSYEQYF
TRBV30	TRBJ1-5	14	CAWSKGLSNQPQHF
TRBV5-1	TRBJ2-7	15	CASSLSGTGGNEQYF
TRBV9	TRBJ2-2	16	CASSTPSGGLTGELFF
TRBV10-3	TRBJ2-1	17	CATELTGPGVSYNEQFF
TRBV7-2	TRBJ2-7	14	CASSLTSGSYEQYF
TRBV5-1	TRBJ1-1	14	CASSSAGGSTEAFF
TRBV6-1	TRBJ1-2	15	CASESQGSGNYGYTF
TRBV6-5	TRBJ1-5	15	CASKRRRSDNQPQHF
TRBV9	TRBJ1-3	16	CASSAETEGSGNTIYF
TRBV28	TRBJ1-2	14	CASSLGRGLRSYTF
TRBV5-1	TRBJ2-7	16	CASSLRGTPSSYEQYF
TRBV4-3	TRBJ2-7	14	CASSQDRRGYEQYF
TRBV5-6	TRBJ1-1	16	CASSFWTGGAGTEAFF
TRBV5-1	TRBJ2-7	14	CASSLGTGGTEQYF
TRBV7-8	TRBJ2-2	18	CASSPSRTGGGGTGELFF
TRBV19	TRBJ1-2	15	CASSPIQAAAGGYTF
TRBV28	TRBJ2-7	17	CASSTWEGGHGGYEQYF
TRBV27	TRBJ2-2	18	CASSLRTSGGSTGGELFF